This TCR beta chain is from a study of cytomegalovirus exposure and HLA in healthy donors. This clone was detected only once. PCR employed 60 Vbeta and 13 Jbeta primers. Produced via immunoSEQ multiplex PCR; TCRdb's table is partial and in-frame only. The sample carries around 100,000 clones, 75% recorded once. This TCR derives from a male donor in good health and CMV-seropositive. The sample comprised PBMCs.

CDR3 protein: CASSPEQGAFTEAFF. The CDR3 DNA is TGTGCCAGCTCACCTGAACAGGGGGCCTTCACTGAAGCTTTCTTT. The chain uses TRBV18 and TRBJ1-1; 9 nucleotides line up with TRBD1. Per the germline V gene, CDR1 is KGHSH and CDR2 is LQKENI. After removal of 3 bases from V and 4 bases from J, the junction contained 6 bases not matched to a gene. This CDR3 spans 15 amino acids.